Following are 22 T cell receptor beta chains from one sample sequenced in a study of response to subunit inactivated influenza vaccine. MiXCR, applied by TCRdb to the RT-PCR reads, yields one record per CDR3 protein. Of roughly 630,000 distinct CDR3 sequences in the sample, about 14% were seen once. Material: PBMCs from blood, obtained 14 to 15 days before vaccination. The receptors stem from a man in his forties or fifties who received an inactivated influenza vaccine.

This clonotype was recorded a few times. The chain combines TRBV7-8 with TRBJ2-7; 9 bases align to TRBD1. CDR3 size: 14 residues. Germline assignment: CDR1 SGHVS and CDR2 FQNEAQ. J lost 6 bases, V lost 4 bases, and 7 bases had no gene match. The CDR3 is CASSWTGEAAEQYF. The CDR3 DNA reads TGTGCCAGCAGCTGGACAGGGGAAGCCGCCGAGCAGTACTTC.

The chain links TRBV27 to TRBJ2-2; 8 nucleotides agree with TRBD1. Trimming removed 4 bases from V and 5 bases from J; junction bases left unmatched: 6. Germline CDR1 is MNHEY and CDR2 is SMNVEV (reference sequence). The CDR3 totals 15 residues. The CDR3 DNA reads as TGTGCCAGCAGTTCCGGACAGGGTCGGACCGGGGAGCTGTTTTTT. Translation gives CASSSGQGRTGELFF.

This clonotype was counted many times. The rearrangement uses TRBV7-9 and TRBJ1-1, with 7 nucleotides matching TRBD1. Per germline, CDR1 SEHNR and CDR2 FQNEAQ (reference sequence). The CDR3 contains 15 residues. The junction had 2 bases not matched to a gene; V was cut back by 1 base and J by 0 bases. CDR3 protein: CASSLGQGLNTEAFF. As DNA, the CDR3 is TGTGCCAGCAGCTTAGGACAGGGTCTGAACACTGAAGCTTTCTTT. Full variable domain (missing parts from reference TRBV7-9 and TRBJ1-1): DTGVSQNPRHKITKRGQNVTFRCDPISEHNRLYWYRQTLGQGPEFLTYFQNEAQLEKSRLLSDRFSAERPKGSFSTLEIQRTEQGDSAMYLCASSLGQGLNTEAFFGQGTRLTVV.

V and J are TRBV3-1 and TRBJ2-1; either TRBD1 or TRBD2 may supply D (5 bases each). V was pared by 0 bases and J by 7 bases, with 10 bases between. CDR3 length: 14 residues. Germline CDR1 and CDR2: LGHDT and YNNKEL (reference sequence). CDR3 sequence: CASSQDWGMNEQFF. Here the CDR3 DNA reads TGTGCCAGCAGCCAAGATTGGGGGATGAATGAGCAGTTCTTC.

This clonotype turned up a few times. This chain joins TRBV11-2 and TRBJ1-5; perhaps TRBD1 as D (5 bases). The V and J ends lost 5 bases and 0 bases respectively, with 20 bases between them. This CDR3 contains 18 residues. Looked up from germline, CDR1 is SGHAT and CDR2 is FQNNGV. The CDR3 DNA reads as TGTGCCAGCAGCGGAGGGTGGGGGACCGTGGTTAGCAATCAGCCCCAGCATTTT. Amino acid sequence: CASSGGWGTVVSNQPQHF.

The chain links TRBV13 to TRBJ2-7, with TRBD1 identical over 12 bases. Losses at the gene ends were 3 bases for V and 3 bases for J; bases not matched to a gene: 9. CDR1 is PRHDT, CDR2 FYEKMQ, per germline (reference sequence). This CDR3 is built from 17 residues. CDR3 loop: CASSFGTGGANIYEQYF. The CDR3, as DNA: TGTGCCAGCAGCTTTGGGACAGGGGGCGCAAATATCTACGAGCAGTACTTC.

This clonotype was counted only a few times. J is TRBJ2-5 and V is TRBV7-2; no reliable D call. CDR3 length equals 13 residues. Germline CDR1 reads SGHTA; CDR2 reads FQGNSA. Trimming stripped 5 bases from V and 6 bases from J, with 13 bases between. The CDR3 DNA follows: TGTGCCAGCAGCCCCTCTAATCGACAGACCCAGTACTTC. Translating it yields CASSPSNRQTQYF. The complete variable domain, with remaining parts taken from reference TRBV7-2 and TRBJ2-5, reads GAGVSQSPSNKVTEKGKDVELRCDPISGHTALYWYRQSLGQGLEFLIYFQGNSAPDKSGLPSDRFSAERTGGSVSTLTIQRTQQEDSAVYLCASSPSNRQTQYFGPGTRLLVL.

This rearrangement joins TRBV6-1 to TRBJ2-6, with no clear D. The germline V gene has CDR1 MNHNS and CDR2 SASEGT. This CDR3 spans 17 amino acids. Trimming shortened V by 0 bases and J by 0 bases, and 9 bases separated the two germline ends. For the CDR3, the DNA is TGTGCCAGCAGTGAAGCGGTCTACCTCTCTGGGGCCAACGTCCTGACTTTC. As protein: CASSEAVYLSGANVLTF.

In its sample, this clonotype was seen a few times. This rearrangement joins TRBV6-1 to TRBJ1-1, with D uncertain. Per the germline V gene, CDR1 is MNHNS and CDR2 is SASEGT. The CDR3 is made up of 14 amino acids. V dropped 6 bases and J dropped 4 bases, with 15 bases sitting between them. CDR3 in DNA: TGTGCCAGCAGCCAGTTAACTCCGGGCACTGAAGCTTTCTTT. Translation: CASSQLTPGTEAFF.

This clonotype has a count of ten or more. The CDR3 sequence: CASSPPLREGLYNEQFF. CDR3 coding DNA: TGCGCCAGCAGCCCACCTTTGCGGGAGGGCCTCTACAATGAGCAGTTCTTC. The J gene is TRBJ2-1, the V gene TRBV5-1; 9 positions match TRBD2. With V trimmed by 4 bases and J by 3 bases, 11 bases remained unmatched. The germline V gene encodes CDR1 SGHRS and CDR2 YFSETQ. The CDR3 loop spans 17 amino acids.

This clonotype was seen a handful of times. The CDR3 nucleotides read TGTGCCAGCAGTTGGGGACTAGCGAGGGATACGCAGTATTTT. Translation gives CASSWGLARDTQYF. This chain uses TRBV12-3 or TRBV12-4 with TRBJ2-3; 10 bases agree with TRBD2. With 4 bases clipped from V and 6 bases from J, the junction kept 4 bases outside the gene matches. The CDR3 runs 14 residues.

This clonotype was seen a handful of times. Here the CDR3 DNA reads TGTGCCAGCCTTTCAGTGTATGGCTACACCTTC. The encoded protein is CASLSVYGYTF. J is TRBJ1-2 and V is TRBV12-3 or TRBV12-4, with unresolved D. This CDR3 region has 11 residues. Between the trimmed V and J ends, which lost 8 bases and 5 bases, there was a span of 9 bases.

This clonotype has only a few counts. The chain links TRBV6-4 to TRBJ2-1; D is perhaps TRBD2 (5 bases). This CDR3 has 13 amino acids. V lost 0 bases to trimming and J lost 15 bases, with 15 bases between them. CDR1 is MRHNA, CDR2 SNTAGT, per germline. The CDR3 DNA follows: TGTGCCAGCAGTGACTCGACTACTGGTAGAAGGTTCTTC. Its translation is CASSDSTTGRRFF.

This rearrangement joins TRBV12-3 or TRBV12-4 to TRBJ2-7; weak D call: TRBD1 (5 bases). This CDR3 has 15 amino acids. The V end lost 0 bases, the J end lost 2 bases, and 11 bases lay between the germline ends. CDR3 residues: CASSLAIQDPYEQYF. CDR3 bases: TGTGCCAGCAGTTTAGCGATACAGGACCCCTACGAGCAGTACTTC.

This sequence joins TRBV18 and TRBJ1-1, with D hard to call. V was cut by 8 bases and J by 0 bases, with 10 bases left in between. The CDR3 is 13 residues long. Germline V gene data show CDR1 as KGHSH and CDR2 as LQKENI. DNA of the CDR3: TGTGCCAGCCCTGTGACTCTGAACACTGAAGCTTTCTTT. Its protein is CASPVTLNTEAFF.

V is TRBV12-3 or TRBV12-4 and J is TRBJ1-4, with TRBD1 as a possible D gene (6 bases). Deletions cut 4 bases from V and 3 bases from J, with 18 bases between. There are 17 residues in the CDR3. The CDR3, as DNA: TGTGCCAGCAGTTCCCAGGGGCACCTCGGGGCTAATGAAAAACTGTTTTTT. Translated: CASSSQGHLGANEKLFF.

The chain links TRBV5-1 to TRBJ2-3, with 10 bases fitting TRBD2. Trimming at V came to 0 bases and at J to 2 bases, leaving 3 bases not matched to a gene. This CDR3 has 16 amino acids. Germline CDR1 and CDR2: SGHRS and YFSETQ. DNA of the CDR3: TGCGCCAGCAGCTTGGCGCTAGCGGGGGTCACAGATACGCAGTATTTT. Encoded protein: CASSLALAGVTDTQYF. Full variable domain (remainder filled in from reference TRBV5-1 and TRBJ2-3): KAGVTQTPRYLIKTRGQQVTLSCSPISGHRSVSWYQQTPGQGLQFLFEYFSETQRNKGNFPGRFSGRQFSNSRSEMNVSTLELGDSALYLCASSLALAGVTDTQYFGPGTRLTVL.

V gene TRBV12-3 or TRBV12-4 combines with J gene TRBJ1-1; 10 bases align to TRBD1. V was pared by 5 bases and J by 0 bases, with 3 bases of the junction left unmatched. CDR3 length: 15 amino acids. This CDR3 is CASSATGGVNTEAFF. CDR3 coding DNA: TGTGCCAGCAGTGCGACAGGGGGCGTGAACACTGAAGCTTTCTTT.

This clonotype was seen a few times. The chain combines TRBV29-1 with TRBJ2-5; maybe TRBD1 (5 bases). Germline loops: CDR1 SQVTM, CDR2 ANQGSEA. This CDR3 is 14 amino acids long. Trimming removed 4 bases from V and 5 bases from J, with 17 bases in between. The CDR3 DNA follows: TGCAGCGTTGTAGGGGCCACTGCCGTGGAGACCCAGTACTTC. Translating it yields CSVVGATAVETQYF.

The V and J genes are TRBV3-1 and TRBJ2-1; D gene ambiguous. V dropped 1 base and J dropped 3 bases, with 7 bases sitting between them. Germline V gene lookup returns CDR1 LGHDT and CDR2 YNNKEL (reference sequence). The CDR3 spans 14 residues. The CDR3 bases are TGTGCCAGCAGCCAAGGTGAAGGCTACAATGAGCAGTTCTTC. Translation gives CASSQGEGYNEQFF.

This chain joins TRBV3-1 and TRBJ2-1, with a possible D match to TRBD1 (8 bases). The CDR3 is 14 residues long. Trimming stripped 3 bases from V and 15 bases from J, with 21 bases between. The germline V gene encodes CDR1 LGHDT and CDR2 YNNKEL (reference sequence). The CDR3 coding sequence is TGTGCCAGCAGCCATGAGGACAGGGCGGGAGTCCGGTTCTTC. Translating it yields CASSHEDRAGVRFF.

The table lists this clonotype with a few counts. The chain uses TRBV30 and TRBJ2-1; perhaps D is TRBD1 or TRBD2 (5 bases each). The CDR3 contains 14 residues. The V and J ends lost 1 base and 4 bases respectively, with 11 bases between them. The V gene's germline CDR1 is GTSNPN and CDR2 SVGIG (reference sequence). The CDR3 spells CAWSEGTNYNEQFF. CDR3 nucleotide sequence: TGTGCCTGGAGTGAGGGGACCAATTACAATGAGCAGTTCTTC.